This is a list of T cell receptor beta chains from one sample in a study of cytomegalovirus exposure and HLA in healthy donors. Some clones are missing from TCRdb's copy, which holds only in-frame ones; the method was immunoSEQ multiplex PCR. The table lists around 110,000 clones, roughly 79% of them singletons. The specimen sequenced was PBMCs. The receptor source for this set is a woman under 30 in good health and CMV-seronegative. Both conserved end residues are part of each CDR3. The D gene is left open where the match is weak. Clone size is not always given. Where it is, it says once, few, many or a class for expanded clones.

v_call,j_call,clone_size,d_call,cdr3_aa,cdr3_nt
TRBV6-5,TRBJ2-1,-,TRBD1,CASSYEQGGKNEQFF,TGTGCCAGCAGTTACGAACAGGGGGGCAAGAATGAGCAGTTCTTC
TRBV4-2,TRBJ2-7,once,-,CASSQDINTVYEQYF,TGTGCCAGCAGCCAAGATATCAACACCGTCTACGAGCAGTACTTC
TRBV5-4,TRBJ2-3,few,TRBD2,CASSSEGLAGGGTDTQYF,TGTGCCAGCAGCTCGGAGGGACTAGCGGGGGGAGGCACAGATACGCAGTATTTT
TRBV19,TRBJ1-2,-,-,CASKDSNYGYTF,TGTGCCAGTAAGGACAGTAACTATGGCTACACCTTC
TRBV7-3,TRBJ2-2,-,TRBD1,CASSRPGTGPGELFF,TGTGCCAGCAGCCGTCCCGGGACAGGGCCCGGGGAGCTGTTTTTT
TRBV19,TRBJ2-7,-,-,CASSMSLGSTYEQYF,TGTGCCAGTAGTATGAGCCTGGGCAGTACCTACGAGCAGTACTTC
TRBV30,TRBJ2-7,-,-,CAWSGGGLKFYEQYF,TGTGCCTGGAGTGGTGGGGGACTCAAGTTCTACGAGCAGTACTTC
TRBV19,TRBJ1-2,-,-,CASTTGFGRSNYGYTF,TGTGCCAGTACTACGGGGTTTGGGAGGTCGAACTATGGCTACACCTTC
TRBV4-1,TRBJ2-3,-,TRBD2,CASSHTGLAADTQYF,TGCGCCAGCAGCCATACGGGACTAGCGGCAGATACGCAGTATTTT
TRBV6-5,TRBJ1-2,-,TRBD1,CASSYRQGAVGYTF,TGTGCCAGCAGTTACAGGCAGGGGGCGGTCGGCTACACCTTC
TRBV6-1,TRBJ2-7,-,-,CASTRDITSYEQYF,TGTGCCAGCACTAGGGACATTACCTCCTACGAGCAGTACTTC
TRBV13,TRBJ1-1,-,-,CASSLGPENTEAFF,TGTGCCAGCAGCTTAGGGCCAGAGAACACTGAAGCTTTCTTT
TRBV28,TRBJ1-1,-,TRBD1,CASSLTGQGGAEAFF,TGTGCCAGCAGTCTCACGGGACAGGGGGGTGCTGAAGCTTTCTTT
TRBV30,TRBJ1-5,-,-,CAWSTGFEQPQHF,TGTGCCTGGAGCACAGGGTTCGAACAGCCCCAGCATTTT
TRBV19,TRBJ2-1,-,TRBD2,CASSTGGDLFF,TGTGCCAGTAGTACGGGGGGAGATCTGTTCTTC
TRBV2,TRBJ1-6,-,TRBD1,CASTRTGGLTSPLHF,TGTGCCAGCACAAGGACAGGGGGTTTGACTTCACCCCTCCACTTT
TRBV5-4,TRBJ2-7,-,-,CASSLAKRGPGYEQYF,TGTGCCAGCAGCTTGGCCAAGCGCGGCCCCGGCTACGAGCAGTACTTC
TRBV15,TRBJ2-2,-,-,CATSRAGSKDTGELFF,TGTGCCACCAGCAGAGCGGGGAGTAAGGACACCGGGGAGCTGTTTTTT
TRBV6-5,TRBJ1-1,-,-,CASSEGLYTEAFF,TGTGCCAGCAGTGAGGGACTGTACACTGAAGCTTTCTTT
TRBV7-2,TRBJ1-2,-,-,CASSSGNLYGYTF,TGTGCCAGCAGCTCGGGAAACCTCTATGGCTACACCTTC
TRBV29-1,TRBJ2-2,-,TRBD1,CSGMDRSNTGELFF,TGCAGCGGGATGGACAGGAGTAACACCGGGGAGCTGTTTTTT
TRBV28,TRBJ1-1,many,-,CASRPGGAEAFF,TGTGCCAGCAGACCCGGAGGGGCTGAAGCTTTCTTT
TRBV5-4,TRBJ1-2,few,-,CASSQRGSVYGYTF,TGTGCCAGCAGTCAGAGGGGGAGTGTTTATGGCTACACCTTC
TRBV28,TRBJ1-5,-,-,CASIPFYGSNQPQHF,TGTGCCAGCATTCCATTTTATGGCAGCAATCAGCCCCAGCATTTT
TRBV7-6,TRBJ2-7,-,-,CASSLLTGRDEQYF,TGTGCCAGCAGCTTACTCACAGGCCGGGACGAGCAGTACTTC
TRBV13,TRBJ2-3,once,TRBD2,CASSLGRGADTQYF,TGTGCCAGCAGCTTAGGCCGGGGGGCAGATACGCAGTATTTT
TRBV6-5,TRBJ2-7,-,-,CASSYSFGEQYF,TGTGCCAGCAGTTACTCCTTCGGGGAGCAGTACTTC
TRBV7-8,TRBJ1-4,-,-,CASSSLGGKEKLFF,TGTGCCAGCAGCTCTCTCGGGGGGAAAGAAAAACTGTTTTTT
TRBV28,TRBJ1-2,-,TRBD1,CASIGQGVGYTF,TGTGCCAGTATTGGACAGGGTGTCGGCTACACCTTC
TRBV29-1,TRBJ2-7,once,TRBD2,CSVEVGGGFYEQYF,TGCAGCGTTGAGGTCGGCGGGGGATTCTACGAGCAGTACTTC
TRBV30,TRBJ2-7,once,TRBD1,CAWADRDSYEQYF,TGTGCCTGGGCCGACAGGGACTCCTACGAGCAGTACTTC
TRBV7-9,TRBJ1-5,-,-,CASSLVPSGLSNQPQHF,TGTGCCAGCAGCTTAGTTCCCTCAGGGTTGAGCAATCAGCCCCAGCATTTT
TRBV15,TRBJ1-1,-,-,CATSTGVTEAFF,TGTGCCACCAGCACAGGGGTGACTGAAGCTTTCTTT
TRBV4-2,TRBJ1-5,-,-,CASSQGGGGSNQPQHF,TGTGCCAGCAGCCAAGGGGGTGGGGGGAGCAATCAGCCCCAGCATTTT
TRBV15,TRBJ1-1,-,TRBD1,CATSRETGVAFF,TGTGCCACCAGCAGGGAGACAGGGGTAGCTTTCTTT
TRBV6-1,TRBJ1-1,-,-,CASRFRQERNTEAFF,TGTGCCAGCAGGTTCCGACAGGAGAGGAACACTGAAGCTTTCTTT
TRBV30,TRBJ2-7,-,-,CAWSSGGPYEQYF,TGTGCCTGGAGTTCCGGAGGTCCCTACGAGCAGTACTTC
TRBV10-2,TRBJ1-3,-,TRBD1,CASLTGGNTIYF,TGCGCCAGCCTGACAGGGGGCAACACCATATATTTT
TRBV19,TRBJ2-3,-,-,CASTLRGVVTDTQYF,TGTGCCAGTACCCTTCGCGGGGTTGTTACAGATACGCAGTATTTT
TRBV11-3,TRBJ1-2,-,-,CASSFTDYGYTF,TGTGCCAGCAGCTTCACGGACTATGGCTACACCTTC
TRBV10-1,TRBJ1-2,-,-,CASSDRRDYGYTF,TGCGCCAGCAGTGATCGCAGGGACTATGGCTACACCTTC
TRBV19,TRBJ1-1,-,-,CASSTQGGGTEAFF,TGTGCCAGTAGTACACAGGGAGGGGGCACTGAAGCTTTCTTT
TRBV7-2,TRBJ1-1,-,-,CASSPWRQLNTEAFF,TGTGCCAGCAGCCCATGGCGGCAGCTGAACACTGAAGCTTTCTTT
TRBV4-1,TRBJ2-7,-,-,CASSQSPGSKDEQYF,TGCGCCAGCAGCCAATCCCCGGGTAGCAAAGACGAGCAGTACTTC
TRBV5-1,TRBJ2-7,-,-,CASSSSGGGASHEQYF,TGCGCCAGCAGCTCGTCAGGAGGGGGGGCCTCTCACGAGCAGTACTTC
TRBV2,TRBJ1-3,-,-,CASSHDLAGKRTIYF,TGTGCCAGCAGTCATGACCTAGCGGGCAAACGCACCATATATTTT
TRBV9,TRBJ2-2,-,-,CASSALGTGELFF,TGTGCCAGCAGCGCCCTAGGCACCGGGGAGCTGTTTTTT
TRBV29-1,TRBJ1-2,-,-,CSVEAPDSPYGYTF,TGCAGCGTTGAGGCGCCGGACAGTCCCTATGGCTACACCTTC
TRBV7-2,TRBJ1-6,-,TRBD1,CASSSLNRGDNSPLHF,TGTGCCAGCAGCTCCTTAAACAGGGGAGATAATTCACCCCTCCACTTT
TRBV6-5,TRBJ1-2,-,TRBD1,CASTADRAGGGYTF,TGTGCCAGCACCGCCGACAGGGCGGGCGGTGGCTACACCTTC